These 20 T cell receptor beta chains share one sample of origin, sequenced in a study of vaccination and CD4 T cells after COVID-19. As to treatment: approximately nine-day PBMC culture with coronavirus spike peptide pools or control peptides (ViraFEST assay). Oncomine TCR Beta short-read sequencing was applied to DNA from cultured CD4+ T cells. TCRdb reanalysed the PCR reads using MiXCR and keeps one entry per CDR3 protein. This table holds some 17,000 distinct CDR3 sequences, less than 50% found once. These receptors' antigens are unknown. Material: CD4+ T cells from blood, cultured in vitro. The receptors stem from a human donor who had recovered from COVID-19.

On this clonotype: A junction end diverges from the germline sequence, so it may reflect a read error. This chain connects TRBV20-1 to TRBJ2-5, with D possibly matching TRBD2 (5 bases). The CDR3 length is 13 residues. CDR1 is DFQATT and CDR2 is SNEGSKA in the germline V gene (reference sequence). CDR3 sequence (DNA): TGCAGTGCTGGAGATCCTAGCCGGAAGACCCAGTACTTC. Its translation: CSAGDPSRKTQYF.

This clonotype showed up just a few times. DNA of the CDR3: TGTGCCAGCAGCTTATCCAGGTACGCTGAAGCTTTCTTT. Translation gives CASSLSRYAEAFF. The chain combines TRBV11-2 with TRBJ1-1; no firm D call. The CDR3 loop spans 13 amino acids. Trimming shortened V by 2 bases and J by 6 bases, and 10 bases separated the two germline ends. Germline V gene sequence: CDR1 SGHAT, CDR2 FQNNGV.

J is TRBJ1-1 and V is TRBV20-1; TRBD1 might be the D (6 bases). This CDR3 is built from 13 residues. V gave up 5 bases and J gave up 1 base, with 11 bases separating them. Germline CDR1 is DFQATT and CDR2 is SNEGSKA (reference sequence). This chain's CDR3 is CSAQQGRNTEAFF. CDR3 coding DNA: TGCAGTGCTCAACAGGGACGGAACACTGAAGCTTTCTTT.

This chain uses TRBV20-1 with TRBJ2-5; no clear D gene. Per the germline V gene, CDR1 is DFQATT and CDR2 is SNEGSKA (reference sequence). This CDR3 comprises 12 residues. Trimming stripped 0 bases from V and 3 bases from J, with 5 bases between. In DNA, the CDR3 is TGCAGTGCTAGAGATGATAAAGAGACCCAGTACTTC. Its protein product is CSARDDKETQYF.

Here the CDR3 DNA reads TGCGCCAGCAGCCACGCTCGCTCGGGAACAGCATCATCCGGGGAGCTGTTTTTT. Translation: CASSHARSGTASSGELFF. J is TRBJ2-2 and V is TRBV5-1; D is possibly TRBD2 (5 bases). The V gene lost 4 bases and the J gene lost 6 bases, with 25 bases spanning the gap. Germline CDR1 SGHRS, CDR2 YFSETQ. CDR3 length: 18 amino acids. Full variable domain (missing parts from reference TRBV5-1 and TRBJ2-2): KAGVTQTPRYLIKTRGQQVTLSCSPISGHRSVSWYQQTPGQGLQFLFEYFSETQRNKGNFPGRFSGRQFSNSRSEMNVSTLELGDSALYLCASSHARSGTASSGELFFGEGSRLTVL.

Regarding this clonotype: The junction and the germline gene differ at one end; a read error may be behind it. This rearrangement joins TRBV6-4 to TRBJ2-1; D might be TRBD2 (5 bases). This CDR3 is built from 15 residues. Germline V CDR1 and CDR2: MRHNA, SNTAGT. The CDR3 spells CASSDSAGSHNEQFF. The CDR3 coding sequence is TGTGCCAGCAGTGACTCGGCGGGCTCCCACAATGAGCAGTTCTTC.

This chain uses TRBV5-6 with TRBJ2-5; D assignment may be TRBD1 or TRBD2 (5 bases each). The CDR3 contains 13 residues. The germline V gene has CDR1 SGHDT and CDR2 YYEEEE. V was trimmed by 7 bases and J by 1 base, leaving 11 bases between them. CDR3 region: CASRDGSQETQYF. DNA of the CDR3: TGTGCCAGCCGGGACGGATCCCAAGAGACCCAGTACTTC.

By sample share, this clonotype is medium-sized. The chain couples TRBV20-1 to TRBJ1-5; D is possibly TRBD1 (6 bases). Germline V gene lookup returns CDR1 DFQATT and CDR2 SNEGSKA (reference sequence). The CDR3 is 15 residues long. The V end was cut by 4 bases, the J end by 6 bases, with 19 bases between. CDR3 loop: CSATREQGSSQPQHF. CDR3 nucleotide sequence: TGCAGTGCTACCCGGGAGCAGGGGAGTAGTCAGCCCCAGCATTTT.

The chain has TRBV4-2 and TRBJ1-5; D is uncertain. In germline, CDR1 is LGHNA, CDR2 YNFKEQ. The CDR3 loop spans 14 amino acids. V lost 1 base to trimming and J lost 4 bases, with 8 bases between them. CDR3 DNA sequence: TGTGCCAGCAGCCAAGGGGCTGGGAATCAGCCCCAGCATTTT. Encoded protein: CASSQGAGNQPQHF.

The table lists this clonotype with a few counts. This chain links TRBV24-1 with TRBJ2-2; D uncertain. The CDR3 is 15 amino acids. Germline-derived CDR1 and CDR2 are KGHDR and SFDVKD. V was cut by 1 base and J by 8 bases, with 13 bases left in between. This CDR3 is CATSDFGRHPGELFF. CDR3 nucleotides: TGTGCCACCAGTGATTTCGGGCGGCACCCGGGGGAGCTGTTTTTT.

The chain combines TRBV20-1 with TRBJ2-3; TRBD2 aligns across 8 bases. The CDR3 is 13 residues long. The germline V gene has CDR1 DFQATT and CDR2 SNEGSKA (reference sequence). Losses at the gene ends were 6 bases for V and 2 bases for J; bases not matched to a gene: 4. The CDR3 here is CSATGLVTDTQYF. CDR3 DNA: TGCAGTGCAACGGGACTAGTCACAGATACGCAGTATTTT.

The CDR3 DNA reads TGTGCCAGTAGTATAGAGTTAGCGACTGACAATGAGCAGTTCTTC. It codes for CASSIELATDNEQFF. The chain combines TRBV19 with TRBJ2-1; D may be TRBD2 (5 bases). Germline CDR1 and CDR2: LNHDA and SQIVND (reference sequence). CDR3 length equals 15 residues. With 0 bases removed from V and 5 bases from J, the gap between germline ends came to 11 bases. The whole variable domain, remainder taken from reference TRBV19 and TRBJ2-1, is DGGITQSPKYLFRKEGQNVTLSCEQNLNHDAMYWYRQDPGQGLRLIYYSQIVNDFQKGDIAEGYSVSREKKESFPLTVTSAQKNPTAFYLCASSIELATDNEQFFGPGTRLTVL.

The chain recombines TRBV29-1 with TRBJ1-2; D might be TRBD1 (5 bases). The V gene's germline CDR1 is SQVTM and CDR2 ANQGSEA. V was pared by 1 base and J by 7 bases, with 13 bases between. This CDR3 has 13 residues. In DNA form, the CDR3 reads TGCAGCGTTGAAGTTGGGCAGGGCAGTGGCTACACCTTC. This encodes CSVEVGQGSGYTF.

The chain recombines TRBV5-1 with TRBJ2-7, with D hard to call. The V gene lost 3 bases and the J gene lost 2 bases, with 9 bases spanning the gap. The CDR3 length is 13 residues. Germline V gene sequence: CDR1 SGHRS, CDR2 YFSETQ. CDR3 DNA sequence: TGCGCCAGCAGCTCGGGCAGTCCCTACGAGCAGTACTTC. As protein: CASSSGSPYEQYF.

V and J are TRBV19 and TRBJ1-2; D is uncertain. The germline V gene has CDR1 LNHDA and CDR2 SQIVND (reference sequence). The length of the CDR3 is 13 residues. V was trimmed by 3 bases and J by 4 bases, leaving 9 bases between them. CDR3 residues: CASSIAGFYGYTF. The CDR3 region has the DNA TGTGCCAGTAGTATTGCGGGATTCTATGGCTACACCTTC.

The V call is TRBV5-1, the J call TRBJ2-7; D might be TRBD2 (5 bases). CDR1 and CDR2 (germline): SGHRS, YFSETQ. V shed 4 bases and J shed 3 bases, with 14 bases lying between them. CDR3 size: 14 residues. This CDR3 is CASSERLPNYEQYF. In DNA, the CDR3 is TGCGCCAGCAGCGAGAGACTACCCAACTACGAGCAGTACTTC.

The CDR3 DNA follows: TGTGCCAGCAGTTTAGGTTGGCAGAGCTACGAGCAGTACTTC. It is translated as CASSLGWQSYEQYF. This chain connects TRBV12-3 or TRBV12-4 to TRBJ2-7; D is uncertain. There are 14 residues in the CDR3. V lost 1 base and J lost 3, with 10 bases in between.

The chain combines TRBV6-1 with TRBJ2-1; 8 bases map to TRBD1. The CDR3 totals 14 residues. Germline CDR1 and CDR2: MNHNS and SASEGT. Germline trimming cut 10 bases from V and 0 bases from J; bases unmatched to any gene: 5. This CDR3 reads CATRGRSSYNEQFF. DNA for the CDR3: TGTGCCACCAGGGGGCGATCCTCCTACAATGAGCAGTTCTTC.

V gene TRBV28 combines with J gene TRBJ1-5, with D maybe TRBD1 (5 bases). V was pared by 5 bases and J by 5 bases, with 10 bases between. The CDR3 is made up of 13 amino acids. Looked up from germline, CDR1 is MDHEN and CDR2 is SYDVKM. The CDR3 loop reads CASSTGPYQPQHF. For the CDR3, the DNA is TGTGCCAGCAGTACGGGGCCATATCAGCCCCAGCATTTT.

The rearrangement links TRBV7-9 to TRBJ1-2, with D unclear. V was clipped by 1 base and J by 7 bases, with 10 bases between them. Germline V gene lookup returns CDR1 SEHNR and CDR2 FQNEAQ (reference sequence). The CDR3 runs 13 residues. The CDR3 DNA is TGTGCCAGCAGCTTAGGGTCCCCAGCTGGCTACACCTTC. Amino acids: CASSLGSPAGYTF. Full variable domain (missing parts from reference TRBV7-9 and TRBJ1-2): DTGVSQNPRHKITKRGQNVTFRCDPISEHNRLYWYRQTLGQGPEFLTYFQNEAQLEKSRLLSDRFSAERPKGSFSTLEIQRTEQGDSAMYLCASSLGSPAGYTFGSGTRLTVV.